Following are 31 T cell receptor beta chains from one sample sequenced in a study of response to subunit inactivated influenza vaccine. TCRdb called the RT-PCR reads again in MiXCR, with one record for every CDR3 protein. The sample yields under 950,000 distinct CDR3 sequences, about 20% seen once. The source was PBMCs from blood, collected more than 4 days after vaccination. These TCRs come from a man over 45 who received an inactivated influenza vaccine.

V usage is TRBV29-1 and J usage is TRBJ2-3, with D possibly matching TRBD2 (7 bases). Trimming left V 4 bases short and J 3 bases short, with 17 bases between. The CDR3 extends over 15 amino acids. Germline loops: CDR1 SQVTM, CDR2 ANQGSEA. CDR3 DNA sequence: TGCAGCGTTGGAGATGGGGGGGGGCAGACAGATACGCAGTATTTT. It translates to CSVGDGGGQTDTQYF.

This clonotype was observed a handful of times. The chain recombines TRBV5-5 with TRBJ2-5, with 7 bases fitting TRBD1. The CDR3 sequence is 14 residues long. J was trimmed by 3 bases and V by 5 bases; bases with no gene match: 7. The germline gives CDR1 SGHKS, CDR2 YYEKEE (reference sequence). CDR3 nucleotide sequence: TGTGCCAGCAGTTCCGGGACAGAAGAAGAGACCCAGTACTTC. It translates to CASSSGTEEETQYF.

The chain carries TRBV18 and TRBJ1-4; D unresolved. The CDR3 has 14 amino acids. The germline V gene encodes CDR1 KGHSH and CDR2 LQKENI. Trimming stripped 0 bases from V and 7 bases from J, with 9 bases between. The CDR3 sequence: CASSPPGLVEKLFF. Written as DNA, the CDR3 is TGTGCCAGCTCACCACCCGGCCTTGTTGAAAAACTGTTTTTT.

This sequence joins TRBV20-1 and TRBJ2-5; D remains ambiguous. CDR1 and CDR2 (germline): DFQATT, SNEGSKA (reference sequence). Trimming removed 6 bases at V and 0 bases at J, with 8 bases between. The CDR3 contains 12 residues. Here the CDR3 reads CSASENQETQYF. DNA for the CDR3: TGCAGTGCCTCAGAAAACCAAGAGACCCAGTACTTC.

This clonotype was recorded a few times. The chain employs TRBV9 and TRBJ2-1; 9 bases line up with TRBD1. CDR1 and CDR2 (germline): SGDLS, YYNGEE. The length of the CDR3 is 15 residues. With 4 bases clipped from V and 7 bases from J, the junction kept 9 bases outside the gene matches. In DNA form, the CDR3 reads TGTGCCAGCAGCTCCGGAGGGGACAGGGTAAATGAGCAGTTCTTC. Protein: CASSSGGDRVNEQFF.

This clonotype was seen more than once but under ten times. V usage is TRBV10-3 and J usage is TRBJ2-5; D remains unclear. Trimming stripped 2 bases from V and 4 bases from J, with 2 bases between. Germline CDR1 ENHRY, CDR2 SYGVKD. The CDR3 has 11 residues. The CDR3 coding sequence is TGTGCCATCAGTGAGCTAGAGACCCAGTACTTC. Translated: CAISELETQYF.

This clonotype was found many times. This chain joins TRBV5-1 and TRBJ2-3, with D perhaps matching TRBD2 (5 bases). CDR1 is SGHRS and CDR2 is YFSETQ in the germline V gene. V lost 7 bases to trimming and J lost 1 base, with 16 bases between them. The CDR3 length is 15 residues. As DNA, the CDR3 is TGCGCCAGCGGACCGACTACGCAGGGCACAGATACGCAGTATTTT. It codes for CASGPTTQGTDTQYF.

This chain joins TRBV24-1 and TRBJ2-7; 12 positions agree with TRBD1. There are 15 residues in the CDR3. Germline V lookup: CDR1 KGHDR, CDR2 SFDVKD. V was clipped by 6 bases and J by 6 bases; unmatched bases: 8. The chain's CDR3 is CATSKTGTGGFEQYF. The CDR3 DNA follows: TGTGCCACCAGTAAGACCGGGACAGGGGGCTTCGAGCAGTACTTC.

The rearrangement links TRBV4-2 to TRBJ1-5; D possibly corresponds to TRBD1 (5 bases). V was trimmed by 1 base and J by 3 bases, leaving 10 bases between them. This CDR3 region has 15 residues. The germline V gene encodes CDR1 LGHNA and CDR2 YNFKEQ. The chain's CDR3 is CASSQAGQPNQPQHF. CDR3 DNA sequence: TGTGCCAGCAGCCAAGCAGGGCAGCCCAATCAGCCCCAGCATTTT.

This clonotype has just a few counts. The rearrangement uses TRBV7-2 and TRBJ2-6; the D is unclear. CDR1 is SGHTA, CDR2 FQGNSA, per germline. V was cut by 1 base and J by 0 bases, with 7 bases left in between. The CDR3 length is 16 residues. The CDR3 DNA follows: TGTGCCAGCAGCTTAGTCTCGAGCTCTGGGGCCAACGTCCTGACTTTC. Protein sequence: CASSLVSSSGANVLTF. Together with reference TRBV7-2 and TRBJ2-6, the CDR3 gives the full variable domain: GAGVSQSPSNKVTEKGKDVELRCDPISGHTALYWYRQSLGQGLEFLIYFQGNSAPDKSGLPSDRFSAERTGGSVSTLTIQRTQQEDSAVYLCASSLVSSSGANVLTFGAGSRLTVL.

J is TRBJ2-5 and V is TRBV13; perhaps TRBD1 as D (6 bases). The CDR3 loop spans 16 amino acids. The V end was cut by 5 bases, the J end by 2 bases, with 18 bases between. Germline CDR1 and CDR2: PRHDT and FYEKMQ (reference sequence). The CDR3 coding sequence is TGTGCCAGCAGCCCCGGACAGATAGGGTTGCAAGAGACCCAGTACTTC. Translated, it gives CASSPGQIGLQETQYF.

J is TRBJ2-7 and V is TRBV3-1; 7 positions match TRBD2. The V gene's germline CDR1 is LGHDT and CDR2 YNNKEL (reference sequence). With 4 bases clipped from V and 3 bases from J, the junction kept 6 bases outside the gene matches. The CDR3 is made up of 14 amino acids. The CDR3 sequence: CASSLSGDRYEQYF. CDR3 DNA sequence: TGTGCCAGCAGCCTCAGCGGGGACCGCTACGAGCAGTACTTC.

The rearrangement links TRBV19 to TRBJ1-5, with a tentative D call TRBD1 (5 bases). Trimming cost V 5 bases and J 3 bases, with 8 bases left between them. Germline V gene data show CDR1 as LNHDA and CDR2 as SQIVND (reference sequence). The CDR3 consists of 13 residues. The CDR3 reads CASSSGFNQPQHF. Written as DNA, the CDR3 is TGTGCCAGTAGTTCAGGGTTCAATCAGCCCCAGCATTTT.

This clonotype has a count of ten or more. The V call is TRBV28, the J call TRBJ2-7; 9 bases agree with TRBD2. The CDR3 length is 16 residues. The ends lost 1 base at V and 1 base at J; junction bases unmatched: 5. Germline lookup yields CDR1 MDHEN and CDR2 SYDVKM. In DNA, the CDR3 is TGTGCCAGCAGTTTATCGGGCGGGAGGGGATCCTACGAGCAGTACTTC. Encoded protein: CASSLSGGRGSYEQYF.

This chain joins TRBV20-1 and TRBJ2-2; D gene ambiguous. V shed 2 bases and J shed 0 bases, with 7 bases lying between them. Germline-derived CDR1 and CDR2 are DFQATT and SNEGSKA (reference sequence). This CDR3 has 14 amino acids. CDR3 nucleotide sequence: TGCAGTGCTAGACGGACCGCGAACACCGGGGAGCTGTTTTTT. Its translation is CSARRTANTGELFF.

The rearrangement uses TRBV23-1 and TRBJ1-5; the match to TRBD1 covers 7 bases. TRBV23-1 is an open reading frame whose function is uncertain. This CDR3 contains 15 residues. J lost 4 bases, V lost 4 bases, and 7 bases had no gene match. CDR3 DNA: TGCGCCAGCAGTCCCGACAGGGTCAAAAATCAGCCCCAGCATTTT. It is translated as CASSPDRVKNQPQHF.

Many counts were recorded for this clonotype. The J gene is TRBJ2-1, the V gene TRBV20-1, with no clear D. Germline V gives CDR1 DFQATT, CDR2 SNEGSKA (reference sequence). This CDR3 has 11 residues. V shed 5 bases and J shed 8 bases, with 10 bases lying between them. CDR3 in amino acids: CSAGYSDEQFF. The CDR3 DNA reads as TGCAGTGCTGGGTACAGCGATGAGCAGTTCTTC.

This clonotype appeared a few times. The rearrangement uses TRBV6-1 and TRBJ2-7, with 9 bases lining up with TRBD2. Per germline, CDR1 MNHNS and CDR2 SASEGT. J lost 6 bases, V lost 5 bases, and 8 bases had no gene match. CDR3 length: 14 amino acids. CDR3 bases: TGTGCCAGCAGTCGCGGGGGGGAGATCGCCGAGCAGTACTTC. This gives the protein CASSRGGEIAEQYF.

The chain links TRBV12-3 or TRBV12-4 to TRBJ1-2; possible D gene TRBD1, 5 bases. V lost 3 bases and J 4 bases, leaving 15 bases between the germline ends. The CDR3 runs 15 residues. CDR3 amino acids: CASSFGTPRIYGYTF. The CDR3 region has the DNA TGTGCCAGCAGTTTTGGGACCCCGAGGATCTATGGCTACACCTTC.

The chain is built from TRBV6-2 or TRBV6-3 and TRBJ2-1; a weak D match, TRBD1 (5 bases). Germline assignment: CDR1 MNHEY and CDR2 SVGEGT. This CDR3 is built from 12 residues. V shed 7 bases and J shed 7 bases, with 11 bases lying between them. The CDR3 sequence is CASKVGVNEQFF. The DNA of the CDR3 is TGTGCCAGCAAAGTAGGGGTGAATGAGCAGTTCTTC.

In its sample, this clonotype was seen a few times. J is TRBJ2-3 and V is TRBV3-1, with D perhaps matching TRBD1 or TRBD2 (6 bases each). CDR3 length equals 16 residues. Germline lookup yields CDR1 LGHDT and CDR2 YNNKEL (reference sequence). V was trimmed by 1 base and J by 6 bases, leaving 17 bases between them. CDR3 protein: CASSQVFKGGSDTQYF. The CDR3, as DNA: TGTGCCAGCAGCCAAGTCTTTAAGGGGGGCTCGGATACGCAGTATTTT.

Only a few counts were recorded for this clonotype. The chain links TRBV13 to TRBJ2-1; 8 bases line up with TRBD2. With 3 bases clipped from V and 2 bases from J, the junction kept 3 bases outside the gene matches. Germline CDR1 PRHDT, CDR2 FYEKMQ (reference sequence). The CDR3 spans 15 residues. The CDR3: CASSLREAPYNEQFF. CDR3 in DNA: TGTGCCAGCAGCTTGCGGGAGGCCCCCTACAATGAGCAGTTCTTC.

There are a few counts of this clonotype. The chain employs TRBV20-1 and TRBJ2-4; D perhaps matches TRBD2 (6 bases). Trimming took 2 bases from V and 8 from J, leaving 22 bases between them. This CDR3 contains 16 residues. Germline CDR1 reads DFQATT; CDR2 reads SNEGSKA (reference sequence). In nucleotides, the CDR3 is TGCAGTGCTAGAAAAGGTTTGGGAGGTTGGGTAGACATTCAGTACTTC. It yields the protein CSARKGLGGWVDIQYF.

A few counts support this clonotype. This CDR3 reads CSAVILGTSGGGNEQFF. CDR3 sequence (DNA): TGCAGTGCTGTAATACTCGGGACTAGCGGGGGAGGCAATGAGCAGTTCTTC. The chain links TRBV20-1 to TRBJ2-1; 14 bases line up with TRBD2. J lost 6 bases, V lost 5 bases, and 12 bases had no gene match. The CDR3 covers 17 residues. The germline CDR1 and CDR2 sequences are DFQATT and SNEGSKA (reference sequence).

The chain joins TRBV15 to TRBJ1-2, with TRBD1 identical over 9 bases. Per the germline V gene, CDR1 is LNHNV and CDR2 is YYDKDF (reference sequence). V shed 4 bases, J shed 4 bases, and the junction held 7 bases outside the gene matches. This CDR3 has 15 amino acids. The CDR3, as DNA: TGTGCCACCAGCAAAGGGGGACAGGGAATCTATGGCTACACCTTC. Translated, it gives CATSKGGQGIYGYTF.

This clonotype was observed at least ten times. This chain joins TRBV6-5 and TRBJ2-1, with D perhaps matching TRBD1 or TRBD2 (6 bases each). V shed 2 bases and J shed 2 bases, with 10 bases lying between them. The CDR3 is 15 residues long. Germline loops: CDR1 MNHEY, CDR2 SVGAGI. The CDR3 loop reads CASSYLGGTYNEQFF. Here the CDR3 DNA reads TGTGCCAGCAGTTACCTGGGGGGCACCTACAATGAGCAGTTCTTC.

This rearrangement joins TRBV7-2 to TRBJ2-5; D possibly corresponds to TRBD2 (7 bases). From germline, CDR1 is SGHTA and CDR2 FQGNSA. The CDR3 runs to 13 residues. V gave up 5 bases and J gave up 7 bases, with 14 bases separating them. CDR3 protein: CASSGWGGRTQYF. CDR3 sequence (DNA): TGTGCCAGCAGCGGATGGGGGGGGCGGACCCAGTACTTC.

The rearrangement joins TRBV12-3 or TRBV12-4 to TRBJ1-5; no clear D gene. V lost 6 bases and J 6 bases, leaving 12 bases between the germline ends. The CDR3 has 13 amino acids. CDR3 coding DNA: TGTGCCAGCAGCCCCGCGGCGCGTCAGCCCCAGCATTTT. Translating gives CASSPAARQPQHF.

This clonotype was counted between two and nine times. The rearrangement uses TRBV27 and TRBJ2-1; possibly TRBD2 for D (6 bases). The CDR3 is 15 residues long. Trimming took 5 bases from V and 4 from J, leaving 15 bases between them. Germline V gene lookup returns CDR1 MNHEY and CDR2 SMNVEV (reference sequence). CDR3 amino acids: CASSPPAGGYNEQFF. The CDR3 DNA reads TGTGCCAGCAGTCCACCAGCGGGCGGGTACAATGAGCAGTTCTTC.

This clonotype came up a few times. This chain joins TRBV5-1 and TRBJ2-1; D is tentatively TRBD1 or TRBD2 (5 bases each). There are 19 residues in the CDR3. Germline V CDR1 and CDR2: SGHRS, YFSETQ. The V gene lost 3 bases and the J gene lost 7 bases, with 29 bases spanning the gap. CDR3 sequence reads: CASSSEGTVRVGVGNEQFF. The CDR3 nucleotides read TGCGCCAGCAGCTCCGAGGGGACGGTTAGGGTCGGTGTTGGGAATGAGCAGTTCTTC. Using reference TRBV5-1 and TRBJ2-1 for the parts outside the CDR3, the full variable domain is KAGVTQTPRYLIKTRGQQVTLSCSPISGHRSVSWYQQTPGQGLQFLFEYFSETQRNKGNFPGRFSGRQFSNSRSEMNVSTLELGDSALYLCASSSEGTVRVGVGNEQFFGPGTRLTVL.

This clonotype was seen only a few times. The J gene is TRBJ1-1, the V gene TRBV10-3; 7 positions agree with TRBD1. Trimming at V came to 6 bases and at J to 4 bases, leaving 14 bases not matched to a gene. The CDR3 is 16 amino acids. Germline V CDR1 and CDR2: ENHRY, SYGVKD. This chain's CDR3 is CAISGTEYGSRTEAFF. CDR3 sequence (DNA): TGTGCCATCAGCGGGACAGAATATGGTAGTCGCACTGAAGCTTTCTTT.